Listed here are 9 T cell receptor beta chains from one sample, sequenced in a study of T cell changes during pregnancy in multiple sclerosis. TCRdb keeps only in-frame clones here, not all; method: immunoSEQ multiplex PCR. This table has about 42,000 clones, 70% to 90% appearing once. The material was CD4+ T cells from peripheral blood mononuclear cells, obtained after pregnancy. These receptors were taken from a female donor with multiple sclerosis, enrolled in a pregnancy study.

This chain connects TRBV9 to TRBJ2-1; TRBD1 might be the D (6 bases). CDR1 SGDLS and CDR2 YYNGEE come from the germline V gene. V was cut by 8 bases and J by 8 bases, with 26 bases left in between. The CDR3 runs 16 residues. The CDR3 sequence: CARAWVRTEMGDEQFF. CDR3 bases: TGTGCCAGAGCGTGGGTAAGGACAGAGATGGGGGATGAGCAGTTCTTC.

The chain combines TRBV7-9 with TRBJ2-5; 7 positions match TRBD2. Germline V lookup: CDR1 SEHNR, CDR2 FQNEAQ (reference sequence). The CDR3 is 17 residues long. Losses at the gene ends were 4 bases for V and 0 bases for J; bases not matched to a gene: 11. CDR3 nucleotide sequence: TGTGCCAGCAGCTATCCAACTGGGCGGGGGAACCAAGAGACCCAGTACTTC. Translating gives CASSYPTGRGNQETQYF.

CDR3: CASSFSGGATGELFF. The CDR3 DNA sequence: TGTGCCAGCAGCTTTAGCGGGGGGGCCACCGGGGAGCTGTTTTTT. This rearrangement joins TRBV7-2 to TRBJ2-2; 11 bases agree with TRBD2. Trimming at V came to 3 bases and at J to 4 bases, leaving 1 base not matched to a gene. The CDR3 has 15 residues. Germline V gene lookup returns CDR1 SGHTA and CDR2 FQGNSA.

The chain is built from TRBV5-1 and TRBJ1-1; 11 nucleotides agree with TRBD1. The CDR3 runs 14 residues. Unmatched junction bases numbered 2, after V lost 4 bases and J lost 3 bases. The germline V gene has CDR1 SGHRS and CDR2 YFSETQ. The DNA of the CDR3 is TGCGCCAGCAGCCCGGGACAGGGGGACACTGAAGCTTTCTTT. It translates to CASSPGQGDTEAFF.

The chain is built from TRBV6-5 and TRBJ1-5; a weak D match, TRBD1 (6 bases). Per the germline V gene, CDR1 is MNHEY and CDR2 is SVGAGI. Trimming left V 0 bases short and J 0 bases short, with 9 bases between. The CDR3 extends over 16 amino acids. The CDR3 protein is CASSYSGQSSNQPQHF. CDR3 DNA: TGTGCCAGCAGTTACTCGGGACAATCTAGCAATCAGCCCCAGCATTTT.

Comments on this clone: The junction departs from the called germline gene at one end, perhaps through a read error. The J gene is TRBJ2-7, the V gene TRBV28, with 8 bases lining up with TRBD1. CDR1 is MDHEN and CDR2 is SYDVKM in the germline V gene. The CDR3 spans 12 residues. The CDR3 reads CASSTPVGTGDF. The CDR3 DNA is TGTGCCAGCAGTACGCCCGTGGGGACAGGAGACTTC.

The J gene is TRBJ2-5, the V gene TRBV19; TRBD1 might be the D (6 bases). Trimming removed 6 bases from V and 1 base from J, with 12 bases in between. The length of the CDR3 is 14 residues. From germline, CDR1 is LNHDA and CDR2 SQIVND (reference sequence). The CDR3 region has the DNA TGTGCCAGTAGCAGGGACACCCTCCAAGAGACCCAGTACTTC. Its protein product is CASSRDTLQETQYF.

V is TRBV14 and J is TRBJ2-1; 11 nucleotides align to TRBD2. V gave up 1 base and J gave up 4 bases; unmatched junction bases: 0. The germline CDR1 and CDR2 sequences are SGHDN and FVKESK. This CDR3 has 15 amino acids. CDR3 coding DNA: TGTGCCAGCAGCCAAGTAGCGGGGGGGTACAATGAGCAGTTCTTC. Translated, it gives CASSQVAGGYNEQFF.

V gene TRBV19 combines with J gene TRBJ2-1; D uncertain. Germline lookup yields CDR1 LNHDA and CDR2 SQIVND (reference sequence). This CDR3 spans 17 amino acids. V was cut by 5 bases and J by 3 bases, with 20 bases left in between. Here the CDR3 reads CASSPLNWATGYNEQFF. In nucleotides, the CDR3 is TGTGCCAGTAGTCCGCTTAATTGGGCGACCGGCTACAATGAGCAGTTCTTC. Using reference TRBV19 and TRBJ2-1 for the parts outside the CDR3, the full variable domain is DGGITQSPKYLFRKEGQNVTLSCEQNLNHDAMYWYRQDPGQGLRLIYYSQIVNDFQKGDIAEGYSVSREKKESFPLTVTSAQKNPTAFYLCASSPLNWATGYNEQFFGPGTRLTVL.